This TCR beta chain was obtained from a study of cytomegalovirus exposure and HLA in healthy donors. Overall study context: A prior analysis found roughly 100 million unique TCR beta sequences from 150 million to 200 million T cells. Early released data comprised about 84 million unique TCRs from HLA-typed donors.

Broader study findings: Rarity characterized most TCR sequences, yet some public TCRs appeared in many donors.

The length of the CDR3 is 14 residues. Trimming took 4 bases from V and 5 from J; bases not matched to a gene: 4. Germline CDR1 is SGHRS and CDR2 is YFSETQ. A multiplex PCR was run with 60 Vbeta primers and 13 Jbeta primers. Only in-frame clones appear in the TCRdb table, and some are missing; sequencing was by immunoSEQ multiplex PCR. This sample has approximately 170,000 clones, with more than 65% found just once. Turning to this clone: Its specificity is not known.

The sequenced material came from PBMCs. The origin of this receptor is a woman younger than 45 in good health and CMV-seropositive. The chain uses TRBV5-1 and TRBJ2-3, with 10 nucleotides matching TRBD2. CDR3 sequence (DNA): TGCGCCAGCAGCCCAAGCGGGAGGGAAGATACGCAGTATTTT. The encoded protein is CASSPSGREDTQYF. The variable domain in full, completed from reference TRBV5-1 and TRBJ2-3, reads KAGVTQTPRYLIKTRGQQVTLSCSPISGHRSVSWYQQTPGQGLQFLFEYFSETQRNKGNFPGRFSGRQFSNSRSEMNVSTLELGDSALYLCASSPSGREDTQYFGPGTRLTVL.